The 31 T cell receptor beta chains below come from one sample, sequenced in a study of post-analysis software for immune sequencing data. Overall study results and limits: Higher frequency in patients than in controls was seen for roughly five TRBV segments, with TRBV5-6, TRBV5-1 and TRBV20-1 among them.

Prepared TCR beta cDNA libraries contained unique molecular identifiers. TCRdb reanalysed the PCR reads using MiXCR and keeps one entry per CDR3 protein. Of roughly 800,000 distinct CDR3 sequences in the sample, around 53% were seen once. For these receptors, no antigen is known. Sequences were obtained from blood. These receptors were taken from a girl between 5 and 17 years old with multiple sclerosis.

The chain joins TRBV20-1 to TRBJ1-1; 7 positions agree with TRBD1. This CDR3 comprises 12 residues. The J segment lost 5 bases and the V segment lost 6 bases, leaving 6 bases of the junction unmatched. The germline gives CDR1 DFQATT, CDR2 SNEGSKA (reference sequence). CDR3 nucleotides: TGCAGTGCCACAGGGGTCTGGACTGAAGCTTTCTTT. This translates into CSATGVWTEAFF.

The chain employs TRBV6-4 and TRBJ1-2; 7 positions match TRBD1. CDR3 length: 15 residues. The germline V gene has CDR1 MRHNA and CDR2 SNTAGT. The J segment lost 7 bases and the V segment lost 0 bases, leaving 8 bases of the junction unmatched. CDR3 protein: CASSDSRQGLGGYTF. The CDR3 coding sequence is TGTGCCAGCAGTGACTCTCGACAGGGATTAGGTGGCTACACCTTC.

This clonotype was detected only a few times. The gene calls are TRBV12-5 and TRBJ2-3; D may correspond to TRBD1 or TRBD2 (6 bases each). The CDR3 is 17 residues long. The germline V gene has CDR1 LGHNT and CDR2 FRNRAP. V was trimmed by 2 bases and J by 6 bases, leaving 21 bases between them. CDR3 nucleotides: TGTGCTAGTGGTTTGATTCCGGGGGCAGGGGCCCCGGATACGCAGTATTTT. It is translated as CASGLIPGAGAPDTQYF. The complete variable domain, with remaining parts taken from reference TRBV12-5 and TRBJ2-3, reads DARVTQTPRHKVTEMGQEVTMRCQPILGHNTVFWYRQTMMQGLELLAYFRNRAPLDDSGMPKDRFSAEMPDATLATLKIQPSEPRDSAVYFCASGLIPGAGAPDTQYFGPGTRLTVL.

This chain joins TRBV4-1 and TRBJ2-1, with 12 bases aligning to TRBD2. J gave up 8 bases and V 4 bases, and 9 bases lay outside the gene matches. CDR1 is MGHRA and CDR2 is YSYEKL in the germline V gene. This CDR3 is 16 amino acids long. The CDR3 region has the DNA TGCGCCAGCAGCCCGGAGACTAGCGGGGGAGGGTATGAGCAGTTCTTC. Translation gives CASSPETSGGGYEQFF.

This clonotype was seen a few times. This chain uses TRBV20-1 with TRBJ2-5; 11 bases align to TRBD2. The CDR3 extends over 16 amino acids. Germline V gives CDR1 DFQATT, CDR2 SNEGSKA (reference sequence). V dropped 6 bases and J dropped 1; count of bases not matched to a gene: 10. CDR3 sequence: CSAKRTSGSFQETQYF. Written as DNA, the CDR3 is TGCAGTGCCAAGAGAACTAGCGGGAGTTTCCAAGAGACCCAGTACTTC.

This clonotype occurred a few times. This chain connects TRBV7-2 to TRBJ2-5, with a tentative D call TRBD2 (6 bases). With the DNA end fitting TRBJ2-7 better, the J assignment may be wrong. The CDR3 has 13 amino acids. Germline values: CDR1 SGHTA, CDR2 FQGNSA. DNA for the CDR3: TGTGCCAGCAGCATGATTGGAGGGTACGAGCAGTACTTC. This codes for CASSMIGGYEQYF.

The CDR3 loop reads CASSIDLGDYEQYF. In DNA, the CDR3 is TGTGCCAGTAGTATAGATCTAGGGGACTACGAGCAGTACTTC. V is TRBV19 and J is TRBJ2-7; possible D gene TRBD1, 5 bases. Per the germline V gene, CDR1 is LNHDA and CDR2 is SQIVND (reference sequence). The ends were cut back, 0 bases at V and 3 bases at J, with 9 bases in the middle. The length of the CDR3 is 14 residues.

This clonotype was recorded a few times. CDR3 bases: TGCAGCGTGGCTGAGAGGGCAGGGACGCCTGGCTACACCTTC. It is translated as CSVAERAGTPGYTF. This chain uses TRBV29-1 with TRBJ1-2; TRBD1 might be the D (5 bases). In germline, CDR1 is SQVTM, CDR2 ANQGSEA. The CDR3 runs 14 residues. V lost 6 bases and J lost 7, with 21 bases in between.

The chain couples TRBV15 to TRBJ1-2; unclear D gene. The CDR3 has 13 amino acids. Trimming left V 5 bases short and J 2 bases short, with 9 bases between. CDR1 is LNHNV and CDR2 is YYDKDF in the germline V gene (reference sequence). In nucleotides, the CDR3 is TGTGCCACCAGCGCAGACGGGAACTATGGCTACACCTTC. Translated: CATSADGNYGYTF.

This clonotype was detected once. V usage is TRBV13 and J usage is TRBJ2-3; no clear D. CDR1 PRHDT and CDR2 FYEKMQ come from the germline V gene (reference sequence). The CDR3 spans 12 residues. The germline V and J ends were trimmed by 4 bases and 7 bases, with 9 bases remaining between them. The CDR3 nucleotides read TGTGCCAGCAGCTCCCCGTTGAATACGCAGTATTTT. It codes for CASSSPLNTQYF.

V gene TRBV27 combines with J gene TRBJ1-5; TRBD1 agrees at 10 bases. Looked up from germline, CDR1 is MNHEY and CDR2 is SMNVEV (reference sequence). The CDR3 has 16 residues. After removal of 7 bases from V and 0 bases from J, the junction contained 6 bases not matched to a gene. The CDR3 spells CASKRQGAGSNQPQHF. The CDR3, as DNA: TGTGCCAGCAAAAGACAGGGGGCTGGTAGCAATCAGCCCCAGCATTTT.

The CDR3 nucleotides read TGTGCCAGCAGCCCTCCCGGGGGAGCGGGGCTCTACAATGAGCAGTTCTTC. It encodes CASSPPGGAGLYNEQFF. The V call is TRBV7-9, the J call TRBJ2-1; TRBD2 aligns across 7 bases. Germline loops: CDR1 SEHNR, CDR2 FQNEAQ (reference sequence). The V gene end was trimmed by 5 bases and the J gene end by 3 bases; junction bases not matched to a gene: 13. The CDR3 is 17 amino acids.

The rearrangement uses TRBV6-6 and TRBJ1-5, with 7 nucleotides matching TRBD1. Trimming took 5 bases from V and 2 from J; bases not matched to a gene: 6. There are 15 residues in the CDR3. Germline assignment: CDR1 MNHNY and CDR2 SVGAGI (reference sequence). The DNA of the CDR3 is TGTGCCAGCAGTGGGACAGTTCGGGGCAATCAGCCCCAGCATTTT. It is translated as CASSGTVRGNQPQHF.

The chain is built from TRBV3-1 and TRBJ2-3; D possibly matches TRBD1 or TRBD2 (6 bases each). The germline V gene encodes CDR1 LGHDT and CDR2 YNNKEL (reference sequence). The CDR3 runs 15 residues. With 7 bases removed from V and 5 bases from J, the gap between germline ends came to 19 bases. The CDR3 reads CASTRGGGPGDTQYF. The CDR3 coding sequence is TGTGCCAGCACCAGGGGTGGGGGGCCGGGAGATACGCAGTATTTT.

The chain links TRBV12-3 or TRBV12-4 to TRBJ2-4; TRBD1 matches 9 bases. Trimming removed 3 bases from V and 3 bases from J; junction bases left unmatched: 12. This CDR3 has 18 amino acids. CDR3 protein: CASSFGQGSPPDKNIQYF. As DNA, the CDR3 is TGTGCCAGCAGTTTTGGACAGGGGAGCCCCCCGGACAAAAACATTCAGTACTTC.

The sample holds a few counts of this clonotype. The gene calls are TRBV12-3 or TRBV12-4 and TRBJ2-5; D unclear. TRBJ2-7 explains the end of the DNA better; the J call may be wrong. CDR3 length: 13 amino acids. CDR3 in DNA: TGTGCCAGCAGTACCCGGTCGCGCCACGAGCAGTACTTC. As protein: CASSTRSRHEQYF.

There are a few counts of this clonotype. The chain recombines TRBV5-1 with TRBJ2-7; tentative D call: TRBD2 (5 bases). This CDR3 is built from 14 residues. Germline assignment: CDR1 SGHRS and CDR2 YFSETQ. Trimming took off 6 bases at V and 3 bases at J, with 16 bases between the two ends. The CDR3, as DNA: TGCGCCAGCACTCCACTAGACCCCCTCTACGAGCAGTACTTC. This encodes CASTPLDPLYEQYF.

Only a few counts were recorded for this clonotype. This rearrangement joins TRBV7-2 to TRBJ1-2; D remains unclear. The CDR3 length is 16 residues. In germline, CDR1 is SGHTA, CDR2 FQGNSA. V dropped 1 base and J dropped 0 bases, with 12 bases sitting between them. The CDR3 here is CASSLGGSGANYGYTF. The CDR3 DNA reads TGTGCCAGCAGCTTAGGTGGTTCAGGAGCTAACTATGGCTACACCTTC.

The chain carries TRBV10-3 and TRBJ2-6, with D possibly matching TRBD2 (5 bases). The germline V gene encodes CDR1 ENHRY and CDR2 SYGVKD. V gave up 2 bases and J gave up 1 base, with 6 bases separating them. The length of the CDR3 is 15 residues. CDR3 amino acids: CAISERGSGANVLTF. CDR3 bases: TGTGCCATCAGTGAGCGCGGGTCTGGGGCCAACGTCCTGACTTTC.

The chain links TRBV2 to TRBJ2-3; 9 nucleotides match TRBD2. Looked up from germline, CDR1 is SNHLY and CDR2 is FYNNEI. The CDR3 loop spans 16 amino acids. After removal of 4 bases from V and 4 bases from J, the junction contained 9 bases not matched to a gene. CDR3 loop: CASSALSGGSPDTQYF. In DNA form, the CDR3 reads TGTGCCAGCAGTGCCCTCAGCGGGGGGAGCCCAGATACGCAGTATTTT.

V and J are TRBV6-5 and TRBJ2-1; no clear D. CDR3 size: 13 residues. Germline V lookup: CDR1 MNHEY, CDR2 SVGAGI. V was shortened by 5 bases and J by 6 bases, with 11 bases between the two germline ends. CDR3 loop: CASSPRDGNEQFF. In DNA, the CDR3 is TGTGCCAGCAGTCCCCGTGACGGCAATGAGCAGTTCTTC.

This clonotype was detected a few times. The rearrangement joins TRBV6-5 to TRBJ2-5, with TRBD1 matching over 9 bases. Germline V gene lookup returns CDR1 MNHEY and CDR2 SVGAGI. This CDR3 has 14 amino acids. After removal of 5 bases from V and 5 bases from J, the junction contained 6 bases not matched to a gene. In DNA, the CDR3 is TGTGCCAGCAGTAACAGGGGGCTAGGGGAGACCCAGTACTTC. Translation gives CASSNRGLGETQYF.

The V and J genes are TRBV20-1 and TRBJ2-1; 8 positions match TRBD1. J lost 1 base, V lost 5 bases, and 4 bases had no gene match. From germline, CDR1 is DFQATT and CDR2 SNEGSKA (reference sequence). CDR3 length equals 14 residues. The CDR3 sequence: CSAGRQGSYNEQFF. For the CDR3, the DNA is TGCAGTGCTGGTCGACAGGGGTCCTACAATGAGCAGTTCTTC.

The chain has TRBV20-1 and TRBJ2-1; TRBD2 agrees at 12 bases. The CDR3 length is 19 residues. V shed 0 bases, J shed 5 bases, and the junction held 14 bases outside the gene matches. Looked up from germline, CDR1 is DFQATT and CDR2 is SNEGSKA (reference sequence). The CDR3 sequence is CSAREPGLAGLGWDNEQFF. DNA for the CDR3: TGCAGTGCTAGAGAACCCGGACTAGCGGGACTGGGGTGGGACAATGAGCAGTTCTTC.

V gene TRBV7-6 combines with J gene TRBJ2-1; maybe TRBD2 (6 bases). Per germline, CDR1 SGHVS and CDR2 FNYEAQ. The length of the CDR3 is 14 residues. Trimming cost V 7 bases and J 9 bases, with 19 bases left between them. Here the CDR3 DNA reads TGTGCCAGCAATTTAGGGGTTGCGGGGAGTGAGCAGTTCTTC. This codes for CASNLGVAGSEQFF. The whole variable domain, filled in from reference TRBV7-6 and TRBJ2-1, reads GAGVSQSPRYKVTKRGQDVALRCDPISGHVSLYWYRQALGQGPEFLTYFNYEAQQDKSGLPNDRFSAERPEGSISTLTIQRTEQRDSAMYRCASNLGVAGSEQFFGPGTRLTVL.

The rearrangement links TRBV29-1 to TRBJ2-1; TRBD1 aligns across 11 bases. CDR3 length equals 12 residues. V shed 7 bases, J shed 9 bases, and the junction held 5 bases outside the gene matches. Germline loops: CDR1 SQVTM, CDR2 ANQGSEA. This chain's CDR3 is CSAGQGAAEQFF. The CDR3 DNA follows: TGCAGCGCTGGACAGGGGGCGGCTGAGCAGTTCTTC.

The rearrangement joins TRBV4-1 to TRBJ2-1; the match to TRBD2 covers 10 bases. Germline CDR1 is MGHRA and CDR2 is YSYEKL. This CDR3 contains 18 residues. The junction had 13 bases not matched to a gene; V was cut back by 3 bases and J by 5 bases. The CDR3 is CASSHPRWRTSGDNEQFF. DNA of the CDR3: TGCGCCAGCAGCCACCCCCGCTGGAGGACTAGCGGAGACAATGAGCAGTTCTTC.

The chain uses TRBV29-1 and TRBJ2-4; 7 nucleotides match TRBD2. The J call may be incorrect, as the DNA end agrees better with TRBJ2-5. The CDR3 sequence is 13 residues long. Germline CDR1 reads SQVTM; CDR2 reads ANQGSEA. The CDR3 loop reads CSAEAGAVETQYF. CDR3 nucleotide sequence: TGCAGCGCGGAGGCGGGAGCAGTAGAGACCCAGTACTTC.

The J gene is TRBJ1-1, the V gene TRBV5-1; 9 nucleotides match TRBD1. The CDR3 has 15 amino acids. Germline CDR1 and CDR2: SGHRS and YFSETQ. Trimming took 4 bases from V and 4 from J; bases not matched to a gene: 8. CDR3 sequence reads: CASSIQGARGTEAFF. CDR3 in DNA: TGCGCCAGCAGCATACAGGGGGCACGCGGCACTGAAGCTTTCTTT.

This clonotype turned up a few times. Here the CDR3 DNA reads TGTGCCAGCAGTCCTTGGGGGGTAGATGGCTACACCTTC. Protein: CASSPWGVDGYTF. V usage is TRBV6-5 and J usage is TRBJ1-2; the D gene is possibly TRBD1 (5 bases). Germline V CDR1 and CDR2: MNHEY, SVGAGI. The germline V and J ends were trimmed by 5 bases and 6 bases, with 13 bases remaining between them. The CDR3 loop spans 13 amino acids.

This clonotype showed up just a few times. The chain carries TRBV20-1 and TRBJ2-7; tentatively, D is TRBD1 or TRBD2 (5 bases each). V lost 1 base, J lost 7 bases, and 14 bases lay in between. Germline V lookup: CDR1 DFQATT, CDR2 SNEGSKA (reference sequence). The length of the CDR3 is 13 residues. CDR3 sequence reads: CSARGRGFVEQYF. The CDR3 DNA sequence: TGCAGTGCTAGAGGCCGGGGCTTCGTTGAGCAGTACTTC.